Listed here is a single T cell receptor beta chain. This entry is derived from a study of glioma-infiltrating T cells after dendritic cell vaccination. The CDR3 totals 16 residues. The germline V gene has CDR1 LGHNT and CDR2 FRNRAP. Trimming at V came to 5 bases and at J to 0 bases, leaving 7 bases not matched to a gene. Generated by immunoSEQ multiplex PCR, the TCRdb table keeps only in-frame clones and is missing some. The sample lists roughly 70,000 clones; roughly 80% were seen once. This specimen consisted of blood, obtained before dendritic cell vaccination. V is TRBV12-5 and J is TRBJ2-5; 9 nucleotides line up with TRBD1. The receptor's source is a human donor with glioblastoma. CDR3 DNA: TGTGCTAGTGGTCGGGGGACAGGGATTAACCAAGAGACCCAGTACTTC. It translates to CASGRGTGINQETQYF. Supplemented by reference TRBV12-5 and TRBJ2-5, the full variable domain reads DARVTQTPRHKVTEMGQEVTMRCQPILGHNTVFWYRQTMMQGLELLAYFRNRAPLDDSGMPKDRFSAEMPDATLATLKIQPSEPRDSAVYFCASGRGTGINQETQYFGPGTRLLVL.